This T cell receptor (beta chain) comes out of a study of cytomegalovirus exposure and HLA in healthy donors. This PCR relied on a set of 60 Vbeta primers and 13 Jbeta primers. Measured with immunoSEQ multiplex PCR; TCRdb has only the in-frame clones, and not every one. The table shows about 95,000 clones, with nearly 70% occurring only once. Trimming removed 8 bases at V and 4 bases at J, with 21 bases between. The CDR3 contains 16 residues. The germline CDR1 and CDR2 sequences are MDHEN and SYDVKM. Sequencing was carried out using PBMCs. The source of this sequence is a woman between 45 and 60 years old in good health and CMV-seropositive. This chain joins TRBV28 and TRBJ2-1; D is perhaps TRBD2 (5 bases). The CDR3 loop reads CASRSSDAGKYNEQFF. DNA of the CDR3: TGTGCCAGCCGCTCGAGCGACGCCGGGAAGTACAATGAGCAGTTCTTC.